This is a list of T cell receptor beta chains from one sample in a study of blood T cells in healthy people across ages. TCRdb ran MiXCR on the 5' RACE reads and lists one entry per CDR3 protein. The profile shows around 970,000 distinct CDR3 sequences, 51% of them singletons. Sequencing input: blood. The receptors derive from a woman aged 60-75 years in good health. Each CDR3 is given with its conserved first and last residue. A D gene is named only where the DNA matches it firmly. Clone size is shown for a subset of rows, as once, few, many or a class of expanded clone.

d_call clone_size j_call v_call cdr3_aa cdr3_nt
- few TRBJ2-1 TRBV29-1 CSVVRPSNEQFF TGCAGCGTTGTCCGTCCCTCGAATGAGCAGTTCTTC
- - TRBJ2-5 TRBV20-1 CSAREGGAETQYF TGCAGTGCTAGAGAGGGGGGCGCGGAGACCCAGTACTTC
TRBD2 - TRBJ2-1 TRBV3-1 CASRNHASGRAYEQFF TGTGCCAGCAGAAATCACGCTAGCGGGAGGGCCTATGAGCAGTTCTTC
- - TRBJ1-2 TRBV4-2 CASSQDATANYGYTF TGTGCCAGCAGCCAAGATGCGACAGCTAACTATGGCTACACCTTC
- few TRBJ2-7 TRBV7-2 CASSLLGMGYEQYF TGTGCCAGCAGCTTACTGGGAATGGGCTACGAGCAGTACTTC
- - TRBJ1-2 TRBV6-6 CASSYLLSYGYTF TGTGCCAGCAGTTACCTCCTAAGCTATGGCTACACCTTC
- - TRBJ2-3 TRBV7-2 CASSPNGLVGDTQYF TGTGCCAGCAGCCCGAACGGGCTAGTCGGGGATACGCAGTATTTT
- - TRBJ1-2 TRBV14 CASSQVSTEPTYGYTF TGTGCCAGCAGCCAAGTTTCGACGGAGCCCACCTATGGCTACACCTTC
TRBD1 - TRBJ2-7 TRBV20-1 CSATGTGGGYEQYF TGCAGTGCTACCGGGACAGGGGGCGGCTACGAGCAGTACTTC
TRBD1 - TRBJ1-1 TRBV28 CAGSLLDRGLTEAFF TGTGCCGGCAGTTTACTGGACAGGGGGTTGACTGAAGCTTTCTTT
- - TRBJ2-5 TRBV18 CASSQLARGETQYF TGTGCCAGCTCACAACTAGCGAGGGGGGAGACCCAGTACTTC
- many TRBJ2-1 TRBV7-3 CASSLGTYNEQFF TGCGCCAGCAGCTTGGGGACGTACAATGAGCAGTTCTTC
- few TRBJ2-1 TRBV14 CASSQGPYNEQFF TGTGCCAGCAGCCAAGGACCCTACAATGAGCAGTTCTTC
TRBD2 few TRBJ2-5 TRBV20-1 CSATHRGTSGQETQYF TGCAGTGCAACACACCGCGGGACTAGCGGCCAAGAGACCCAGTACTTC
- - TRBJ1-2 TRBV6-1 CASIGWGRGDYGYTF TGTGCCAGCATTGGATGGGGGCGCGGGGACTATGGCTACACCTTC
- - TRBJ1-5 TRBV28 CASTPQYQPQHF TGTGCCAGCACCCCTCAATATCAGCCCCAGCATTTT
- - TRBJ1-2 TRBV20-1 CSASSPNIEYGYTF TGCAGTGCTAGCAGTCCCAACATAGAATATGGCTACACCTTC
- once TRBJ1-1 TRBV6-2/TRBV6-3 CASSYRGRGTNTEAFF TGTGCCAGCAGTTACCGGGGCCGGGGGACAAACACTGAAGCTTTCTTT
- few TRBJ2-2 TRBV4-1 CASSRTGPGTGELFF TGCGCCAGCAGCCGAACAGGGCCGGGCACCGGGGAGCTGTTTTTT
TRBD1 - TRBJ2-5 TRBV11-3 CASSFQGAFEGGFRKTQYF TGTGCCAGCAGCTTTCAGGGGGCGTTTGAGGGAGGCTTCAGGAAGACCCAGTACTTC
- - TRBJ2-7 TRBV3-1 CASSQELGIHEQYF TGTGCCAGCAGCCAAGAACTGGGCATCCACGAGCAGTACTTC
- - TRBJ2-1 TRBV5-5 CASSLMSTIWTEQFF TGTGCCAGCAGCTTGATGTCGACGATATGGACTGAGCAGTTCTTC
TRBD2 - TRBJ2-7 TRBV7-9 CASSIAGARHNEQYF TGTGCCAGCAGCATAGCGGGGGCGCGTCACAATGAGCAGTACTTC
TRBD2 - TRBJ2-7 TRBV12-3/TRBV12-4 CASSSTSGRPHEQYF TGTGCCAGCAGTTCTACTAGCGGGAGGCCTCACGAGCAGTACTTC
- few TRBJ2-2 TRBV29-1 CSVKLAPGELFF TGCAGCGTTAAGCTAGCGCCCGGGGAGCTGTTTTTT
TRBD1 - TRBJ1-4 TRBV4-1 CASSQQGALANEKLFF TGCGCCAGCAGCCAACAGGGGGCTTTGGCTAATGAAAAACTGTTTTTT
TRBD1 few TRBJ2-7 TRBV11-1 CASSLEGPGQGTYEQYF TGTGCCAGCAGCTTAGAGGGTCCGGGACAGGGAACCTACGAGCAGTACTTC
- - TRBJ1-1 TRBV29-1 CSASARCTEAFF TGCAGCGCCTCGGCTAGGTGCACTGAAGCTTTCTTT
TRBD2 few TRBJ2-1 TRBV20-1 CSPLGSGRNEQFF TGCAGCCCCCTTGGTAGCGGGAGAAATGAGCAGTTCTTC
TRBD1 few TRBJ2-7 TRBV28 CASIDRAYSYEQYF TGTGCCAGCATTGACAGGGCGTATAGTTACGAGCAGTACTTC
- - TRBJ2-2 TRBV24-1 CATSVGSTGELFF TGTGCCACCAGTGTGGGTTCTACCGGGGAGCTGTTTTTT
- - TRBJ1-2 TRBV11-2 CASSLEGGAGAGSTF TGTGCCAGCAGCTTAGAAGGAGGTGCAGGGGCGGGGAGCACCTTC
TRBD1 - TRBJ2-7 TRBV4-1 CASSQPRTGTYEQYF TGCGCCAGCAGCCAACCTAGGACAGGAACCTACGAGCAGTACTTC
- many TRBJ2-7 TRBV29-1 CSVGQGGSYEQYF TGCAGCGTTGGGCAGGGGGGGTCCTACGAGCAGTACTTC
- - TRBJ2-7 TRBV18 CASSHNRDSYEQYF TGTGCCAGCTCACACAACAGGGACTCCTACGAGCAGTACTTC
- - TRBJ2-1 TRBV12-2 CASRLVSGGSPDNEQFF TGTGCAAGTCGCTTAGTGAGTGGTGGCTCACCCGACAATGAGCAGTTCTTC
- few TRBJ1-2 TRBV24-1 CATSDPRDGYTF TGTGCCACCAGTGACCCACGTGACGGCTACACCTTC
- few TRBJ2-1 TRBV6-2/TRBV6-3 CASSYDSGNNNEQFF TGTGCCAGCAGTTATGATTCCGGGAACAACAATGAGCAGTTCTTC
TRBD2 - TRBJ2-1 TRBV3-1 CASSQDGSGSVEQFF TGTGCCAGCAGCCAAGATGGTAGCGGGAGTGTTGAGCAGTTCTTC
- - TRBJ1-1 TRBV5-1 CASSVVSDTEAFF TGCGCCAGCAGCGTGGTCTCGGACACTGAAGCTTTCTTT
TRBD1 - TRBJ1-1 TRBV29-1 CSEPGTGNLTEAFF TGCAGCGAACCGGGGACAGGAAACTTAACTGAAGCTTTCTTT